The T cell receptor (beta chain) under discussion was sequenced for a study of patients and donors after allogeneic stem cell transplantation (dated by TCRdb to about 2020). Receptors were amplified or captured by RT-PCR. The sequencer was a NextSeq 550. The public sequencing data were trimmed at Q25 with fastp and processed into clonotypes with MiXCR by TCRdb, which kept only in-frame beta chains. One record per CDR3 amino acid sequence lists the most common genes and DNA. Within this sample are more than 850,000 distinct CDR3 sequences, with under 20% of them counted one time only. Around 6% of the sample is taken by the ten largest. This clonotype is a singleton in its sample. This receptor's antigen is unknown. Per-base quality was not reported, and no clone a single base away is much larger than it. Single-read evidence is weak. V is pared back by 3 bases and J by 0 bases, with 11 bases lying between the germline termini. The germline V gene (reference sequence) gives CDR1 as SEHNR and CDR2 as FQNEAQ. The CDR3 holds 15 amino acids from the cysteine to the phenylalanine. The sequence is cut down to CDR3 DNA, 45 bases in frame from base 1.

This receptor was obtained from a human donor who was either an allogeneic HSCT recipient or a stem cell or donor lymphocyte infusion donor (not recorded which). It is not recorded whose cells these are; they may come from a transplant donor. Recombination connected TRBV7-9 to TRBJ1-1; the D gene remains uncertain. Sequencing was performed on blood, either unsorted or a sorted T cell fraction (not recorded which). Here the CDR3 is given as CASSLVPNMNTEAFF. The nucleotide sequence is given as TGTGCCAGCAGCTTGGTCCCGAACATGAACACTGAAGCTTTCTTT.